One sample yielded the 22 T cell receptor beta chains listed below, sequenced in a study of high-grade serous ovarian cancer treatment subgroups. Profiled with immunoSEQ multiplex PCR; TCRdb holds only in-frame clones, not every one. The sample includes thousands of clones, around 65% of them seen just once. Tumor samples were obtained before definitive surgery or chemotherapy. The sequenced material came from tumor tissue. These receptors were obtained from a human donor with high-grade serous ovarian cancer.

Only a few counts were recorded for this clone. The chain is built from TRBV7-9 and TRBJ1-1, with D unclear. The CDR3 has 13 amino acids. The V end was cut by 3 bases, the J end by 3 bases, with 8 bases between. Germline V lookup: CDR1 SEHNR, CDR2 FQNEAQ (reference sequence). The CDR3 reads CASSLGSDTEAFF. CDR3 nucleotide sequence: TGTGCCAGCAGCTTGGGGTCTGACACTGAAGCTTTCTTT. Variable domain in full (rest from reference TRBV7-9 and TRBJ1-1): DTGVSQNPRHKITKRGQNVTFRCDPISEHNRLYWYRQTLGQGPEFLTYFQNEAQLEKSRLLSDRFSAERPKGSFSTLEIQRTEQGDSAMYLCASSLGSDTEAFFGQGTRLTVV.

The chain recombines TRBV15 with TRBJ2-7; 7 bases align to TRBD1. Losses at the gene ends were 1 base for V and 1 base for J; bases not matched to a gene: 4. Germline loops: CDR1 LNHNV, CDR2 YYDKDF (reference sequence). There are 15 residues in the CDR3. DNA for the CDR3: TGTGCCACCAGCAGAGGGACAGGCATTTCCTACGAGCAGTACTTC. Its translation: CATSRGTGISYEQYF.

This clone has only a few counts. CDR3 amino acids: CASSFRTGNEQYF. The CDR3 DNA reads as TGTGCCAGCAGCTTTCGGACAGGGAACGAGCAGTACTTC. The chain has TRBV7-8 and TRBJ2-7; 8 nucleotides align to TRBD1. The trim removed 3 bases at V and 5 bases at J, leaving 3 bases unmatched. The CDR3 has 13 residues. The germline V gene has CDR1 SGHVS and CDR2 FQNEAQ.

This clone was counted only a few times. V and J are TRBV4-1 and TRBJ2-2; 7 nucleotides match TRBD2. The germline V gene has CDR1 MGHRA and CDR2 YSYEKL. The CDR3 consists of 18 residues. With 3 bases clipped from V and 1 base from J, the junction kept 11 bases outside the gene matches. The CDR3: CASSQRDYLDLNTGELFF. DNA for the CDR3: TGCGCCAGCAGCCAGAGGGACTACCTCGACCTGAACACCGGGGAGCTGTTTTTT.

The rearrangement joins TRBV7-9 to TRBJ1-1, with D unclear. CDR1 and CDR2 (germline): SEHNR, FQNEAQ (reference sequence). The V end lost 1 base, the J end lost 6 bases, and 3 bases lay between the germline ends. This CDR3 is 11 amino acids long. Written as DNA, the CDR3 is TGTGCCAGCAGCTTAGAGGCTGAAGCTTTCTTT. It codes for CASSLEAEAFF. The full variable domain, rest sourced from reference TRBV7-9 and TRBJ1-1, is DTGVSQNPRHKITKRGQNVTFRCDPISEHNRLYWYRQTLGQGPEFLTYFQNEAQLEKSRLLSDRFSAERPKGSFSTLEIQRTEQGDSAMYLCASSLEAEAFFGQGTRLTVV.

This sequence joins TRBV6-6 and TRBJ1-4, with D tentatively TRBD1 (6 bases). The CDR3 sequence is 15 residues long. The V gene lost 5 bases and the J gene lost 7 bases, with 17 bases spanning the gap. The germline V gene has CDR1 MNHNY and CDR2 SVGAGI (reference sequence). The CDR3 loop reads CASSTTGLAGEKLFF. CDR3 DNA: TGTGCCAGCAGTACCACAGGGCTGGCGGGTGAAAAACTGTTTTTT.

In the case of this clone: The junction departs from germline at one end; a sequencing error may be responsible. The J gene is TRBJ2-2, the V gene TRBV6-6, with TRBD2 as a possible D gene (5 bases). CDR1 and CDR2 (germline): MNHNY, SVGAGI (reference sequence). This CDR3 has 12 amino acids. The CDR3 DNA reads TGTGCCATCAGTACTAGGTTTGGGGAGCTGTTTTTT. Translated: CAISTRFGELFF.

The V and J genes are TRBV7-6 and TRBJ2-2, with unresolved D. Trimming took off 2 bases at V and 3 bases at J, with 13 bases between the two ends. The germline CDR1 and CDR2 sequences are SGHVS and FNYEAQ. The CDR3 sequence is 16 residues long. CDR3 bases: TGTGCCAGCAGCTTATATCTTCAGTACCACACCGGGGAGCTGTTTTTT. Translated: CASSLYLQYHTGELFF.

The chain's CDR3 is CASSEARAVNQPQHF. The DNA for the CDR3 is TGTGCCAGCAGTGAAGCGCGGGCAGTCAATCAGCCCCAGCATTTT. The chain employs TRBV6-1 and TRBJ1-5; D remains ambiguous. With 0 bases removed from V and 3 bases from J, the gap between germline ends came to 9 bases. The CDR3 runs to 15 residues. The germline gives CDR1 MNHNS, CDR2 SASEGT.

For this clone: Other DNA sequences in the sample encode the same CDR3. CDR3 sequence reads: CASSQQGPYGYTF. The CDR3 DNA sequence: TGTGCCAGCAGTCAACAGGGGCCCTATGGCTACACCTTC. The genes are TRBV27 and TRBJ1-2; TRBD1 aligns across 7 bases. V lost 5 bases, J lost 4 bases, and 4 bases stayed unmatched. CDR3 size: 13 residues. Germline CDR1 reads MNHEY; CDR2 reads SMNVEV (reference sequence).

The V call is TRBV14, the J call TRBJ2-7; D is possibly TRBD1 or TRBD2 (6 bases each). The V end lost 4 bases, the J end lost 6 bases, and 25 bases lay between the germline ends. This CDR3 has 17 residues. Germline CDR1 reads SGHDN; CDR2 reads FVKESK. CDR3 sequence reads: CASSLSWGPTSSPEQYF. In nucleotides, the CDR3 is TGTGCCAGCAGCCTAAGTTGGGGGCCTACTAGCTCCCCCGAGCAGTACTTC.

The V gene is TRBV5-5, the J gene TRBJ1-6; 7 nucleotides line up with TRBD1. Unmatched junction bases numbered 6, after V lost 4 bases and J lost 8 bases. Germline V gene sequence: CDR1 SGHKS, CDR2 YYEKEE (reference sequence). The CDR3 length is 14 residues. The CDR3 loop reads CASSRQGFDSPLHF. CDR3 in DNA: TGTGCCAGCAGCCGACAGGGCTTTGATTCACCCCTCCACTTT. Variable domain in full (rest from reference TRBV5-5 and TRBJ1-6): DAGVTQSPTHLIKTRGQQVTLRCSPISGHKSVSWYQQVLGQGPQFIFQYYEKEERGRGNFPDRFSARQFPNYSSELNVNALLLGDSALYLCASSRQGFDSPLHFGNGTRLTVT.

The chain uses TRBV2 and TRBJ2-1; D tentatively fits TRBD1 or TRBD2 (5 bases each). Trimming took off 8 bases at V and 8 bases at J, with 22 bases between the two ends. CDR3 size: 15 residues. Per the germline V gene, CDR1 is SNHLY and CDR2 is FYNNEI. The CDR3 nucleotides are TGTGCCAGCTCCTACCTATGGGTGGGGGACGATGAGCAGTTCTTC. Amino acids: CASSYLWVGDDEQFF. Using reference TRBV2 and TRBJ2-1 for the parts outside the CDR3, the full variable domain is EPEVTQTPSHQVTQMGQEVILRCVPISNHLYFYWYRQILGQKVEFLVSFYNNEISEKSEIFDDQFSVERPDGSNFTLKIRSTKLEDSAMYFCASSYLWVGDDEQFFGPGTRLTVL.

CDR3 nucleotide sequence: TGTGCCAGCAGGGTCGCCGGCTCTGGAAACACCATATATTTT. It specifies CASRVAGSGNTIYF. The chain is built from TRBV27 and TRBJ1-3; no reliable D call. The CDR3 covers 14 residues. The germline V and J ends were trimmed by 6 bases and 0 bases, with 9 bases remaining between them. Germline CDR1 and CDR2: MNHEY and SMNVEV (reference sequence).

Written as DNA, the CDR3 is TGTGCCAGCAGTTATGGAGATACGCAGTATTTT. Residues: CASSYGDTQYF. This chain uses TRBV6-6 with TRBJ2-3, with unresolved D. In germline, CDR1 is MNHNY, CDR2 SVGAGI (reference sequence). The CDR3 loop spans 11 amino acids. V was pared by 3 bases and J by 5 bases, with 3 bases between.

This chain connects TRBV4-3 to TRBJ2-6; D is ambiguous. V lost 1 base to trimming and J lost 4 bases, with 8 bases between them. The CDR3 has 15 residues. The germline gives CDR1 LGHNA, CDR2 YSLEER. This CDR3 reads CASSQAGSGANVLTF. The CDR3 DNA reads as TGCGCCAGCAGCCAAGCTGGGTCCGGGGCCAACGTCCTGACTTTC.

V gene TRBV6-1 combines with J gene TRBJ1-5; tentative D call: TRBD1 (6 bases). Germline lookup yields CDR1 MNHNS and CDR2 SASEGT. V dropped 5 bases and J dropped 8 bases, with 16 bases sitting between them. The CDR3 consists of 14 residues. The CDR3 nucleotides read TGTGCCAGCAGTCAAGGGGGGGCCGGAAAGCCCCAGCATTTT. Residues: CASSQGGAGKPQHF.

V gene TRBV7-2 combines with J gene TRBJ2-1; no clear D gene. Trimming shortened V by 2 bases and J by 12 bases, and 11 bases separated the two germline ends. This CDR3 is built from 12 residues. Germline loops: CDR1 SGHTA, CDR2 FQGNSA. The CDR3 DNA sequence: TGTGCCAGCAGCTTAACTGGGCTTGGGCAGTTCTTC. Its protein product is CASSLTGLGQFF.

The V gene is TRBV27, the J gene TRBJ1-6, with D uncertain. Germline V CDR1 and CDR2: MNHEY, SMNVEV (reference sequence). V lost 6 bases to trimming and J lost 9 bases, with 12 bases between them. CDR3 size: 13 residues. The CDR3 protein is CASSPVPSSPLHF. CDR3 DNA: TGTGCCAGCAGCCCTGTCCCTTCTTCACCCCTCCACTTT.

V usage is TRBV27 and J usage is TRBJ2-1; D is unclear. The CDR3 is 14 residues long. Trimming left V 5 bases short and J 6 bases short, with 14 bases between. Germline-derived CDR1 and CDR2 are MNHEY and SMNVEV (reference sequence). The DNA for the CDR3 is TGTGCCAGCAGTCTACCCCAATCCCGCAATGAGCAGTTCTTC. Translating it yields CASSLPQSRNEQFF.

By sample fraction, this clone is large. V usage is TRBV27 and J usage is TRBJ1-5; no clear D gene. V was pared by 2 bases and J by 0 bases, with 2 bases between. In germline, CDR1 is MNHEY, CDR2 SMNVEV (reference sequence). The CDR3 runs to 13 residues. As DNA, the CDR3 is TGTGCCAGCAGTTTAGGTAGCAATCAGCCCCAGCATTTT. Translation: CASSLGSNQPQHF.

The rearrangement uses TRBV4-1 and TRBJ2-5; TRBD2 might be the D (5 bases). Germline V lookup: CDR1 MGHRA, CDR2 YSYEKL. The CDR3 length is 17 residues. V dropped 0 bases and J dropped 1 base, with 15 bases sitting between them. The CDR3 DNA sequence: TGCGCCAGCAGCCAAGATTGGTTGAGAGGGTTCCAAGAGACCCAGTACTTC. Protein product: CASSQDWLRGFQETQYF.